This T cell receptor beta chain stems from a study of vaccination and CD4 T cells after COVID-19. On this clonotype itself: Its cognate antigen is unknown.

Trimming shortened V by 2 bases and J by 6 bases, and 8 bases separated the two germline ends. Germline V gives CDR1 SGHTA, CDR2 FQGNSA. This CDR3 comprises 13 residues. The Oncomine TCR Beta short-read assay generated sequence data from the DNA of cultured CD4+ T cells. Genomic DNA was drawn out of CD4+ T cells grown in culture. TCRdb re-derived calls from the PCR reads in MiXCR, one entry per CDR3 protein. Here the sample spans roughly 15,000 distinct CDR3 sequences, roughly 50% being singletons. Treatment: approximately 9-day PBMC culture with coronavirus spike peptide pools or control peptides (ViraFEST assay).

Sequences were obtained from CD4+ T cells from blood, cultured in vitro. The chain combines TRBV7-2 with TRBJ2-1, with D unresolved. This receptor was identified in a human donor who had recovered from COVID-19. The CDR3 loop reads CASSLRAANEQFF. Here the CDR3 DNA reads TGTGCCAGCAGCTTACGGGCTGCCAATGAGCAGTTCTTC.